The 2 T cell receptor beta chains below come from one sample, sequenced in a study of T cell changes during pregnancy in multiple sclerosis. Clones were sequenced by immunoSEQ multiplex PCR, and TCRdb holds only the in-frame ones, with some missing. The data show tens of thousands of clones, 85% to 95% seen once. Here the sequenced sample was CD4+ T cells from peripheral blood mononuclear cells, taken in the third trimester of pregnancy. These receptors came from a female donor with multiple sclerosis, enrolled in a pregnancy study.

This clone is a singleton in its sample. The CDR3 DNA reads TGTGCCAGCAGCTTAGGAGACAGGGGGCTTAGGGAAAAACTGTTTTTT. This encodes CASSLGDRGLREKLFF. This chain uses TRBV7-9 with TRBJ1-4; 10 bases align to TRBD1. CDR1 and CDR2 from the germline V gene are SEHNR and FQNEAQ (reference sequence). This CDR3 spans 16 amino acids. The ends lost 1 base at V and 8 bases at J; junction bases unmatched: 7.

This chain joins TRBV7-3 and TRBJ2-1, with TRBD2 matching over 11 bases. After removal of 4 bases from V and 9 bases from J, the junction contained 8 bases not matched to a gene. CDR1 is SGHTA and CDR2 is FQGTGA in the germline V gene. CDR3 length equals 15 residues. CDR3 nucleotides: TGTGCCAGCAGCTCTTTAGCGGGGGGGCGGGTTGAGCAGTTCTTC. Protein: CASSSLAGGRVEQFF.